A selection of T cell receptor beta chains follows, all from one sample in a study of shared clonotypes between healthy human individuals. Data came from immunoSEQ multiplex PCR; TCRdb stores just in-frame clones and leaves some out. This sample yields roughly 86,000 clones, of which roughly three quarters are seen a single time; around half belongs to the top ten. The material sequenced was memory CD8+ T cells sorted from blood. All receptors derive from a man aged 25-45 years in good health. The CDR3 runs from the conserved cysteine through the conserved F or W. Each record gives: CDR3 length, clone size, D gene, J gene, V gene, CDR3 protein, CDR3 DNA. The D gene is left open where the match is weak. Only some rows state a clone size, as once, few, many or a class for expanded clones.

cdr3_length: 17; clone_size: -; d_call: TRBD2; j_call: TRBJ2-7; v_call: TRBV7-9; cdr3_aa: CASSSQASGRALYEQYF; cdr3_nt: TGTGCCAGCAGCTCTCAAGCTAGCGGGAGGGCCCTCTACGAGCAGTACTTC
cdr3_length: 16; clone_size: -; d_call: -; j_call: TRBJ1-3; v_call: TRBV25-1; cdr3_aa: CASSERDQGPGNTIYF; cdr3_nt: TGTGCCAGCAGTGAACGGGACCAGGGTCCTGGAAACACCATATATTTT
cdr3_length: 13; clone_size: -; d_call: -; j_call: TRBJ1-4; v_call: TRBV6-6; cdr3_aa: CASSYFRGEKLFF; cdr3_nt: TGTGCCAGCAGTTACTTCAGGGGCGAAAAACTGTTTTTT
cdr3_length: 11; clone_size: -; d_call: -; j_call: TRBJ1-4; v_call: TRBV30; cdr3_aa: CAWAFNEKLFF; cdr3_nt: TGTGCCTGGGCCTTTAATGAAAAACTGTTTTTT
cdr3_length: 14; clone_size: -; d_call: -; j_call: TRBJ2-7; v_call: TRBV27; cdr3_aa: CASSFSFGSYEQYF; cdr3_nt: TGTGCCAGCAGTTTTAGTTTCGGCTCCTACGAGCAGTACTTC
cdr3_length: 17; clone_size: -; d_call: -; j_call: TRBJ2-1; v_call: TRBV4-3; cdr3_aa: CASSQDAGVVRGNEQFF; cdr3_nt: TGCGCCAGCAGCCAAGATGCAGGGGTTGTTCGGGGCAATGAGCAGTTCTTC
cdr3_length: 15; clone_size: few; d_call: TRBD2; j_call: TRBJ2-1; v_call: TRBV25-1; cdr3_aa: CASSVSGSSYNEQFF; cdr3_nt: TGTGCCAGCTCGGTAAGCGGGAGCTCCTACAATGAGCAGTTCTTC
cdr3_length: 15; clone_size: -; d_call: -; j_call: TRBJ1-1; v_call: TRBV28; cdr3_aa: CASSLGGVGGTEAFF; cdr3_nt: TGTGCCAGCAGTTTAGGTGGGGTAGGGGGAACTGAAGCTTTCTTT
cdr3_length: 15; clone_size: -; d_call: -; j_call: TRBJ2-7; v_call: TRBV18; cdr3_aa: CASSPSQTSSYEQYF; cdr3_nt: TGTGCCAGCTCACCATCCCAGACCTCCTCCTACGAGCAGTACTTC
cdr3_length: 14; clone_size: many; d_call: -; j_call: TRBJ2-5; v_call: TRBV11-2; cdr3_aa: CASSFRTEEETQYF; cdr3_nt: TGTGCCAGCAGCTTCCGGACAGAAGAGGAGACCCAGTACTTC
cdr3_length: 12; clone_size: -; d_call: -; j_call: TRBJ2-7; v_call: TRBV6-5; cdr3_aa: CASRSLAYEQYF; cdr3_nt: TGTGCCAGCAGGAGCTTGGCCTACGAGCAGTACTTC
cdr3_length: 14; clone_size: -; d_call: -; j_call: TRBJ2-5; v_call: TRBV6-5; cdr3_aa: CASRGRGRRETQYF; cdr3_nt: TGTGCCAGCAGAGGACGGGGCCGTCGGGAGACCCAGTACTTC
cdr3_length: 15; clone_size: -; d_call: TRBD1; j_call: TRBJ2-5; v_call: TRBV6-5; cdr3_aa: CASSYSTGGAETQYF; cdr3_nt: TGTGCCAGCAGTTACTCGACAGGGGGCGCCGAGACCCAGTACTTC
cdr3_length: 16; clone_size: -; d_call: TRBD2; j_call: TRBJ2-1; v_call: TRBV14; cdr3_aa: CASSLAGLAGYNEQFF; cdr3_nt: TGTGCCAGCAGCCTAGCCGGACTAGCAGGCTACAATGAGCAGTTCTTC
cdr3_length: 14; clone_size: -; d_call: -; j_call: TRBJ2-7; v_call: TRBV11-2; cdr3_aa: CASSLDAGTPEQYF; cdr3_nt: TGTGCCAGCAGCTTAGATGCTGGGACACCGGAGCAGTACTTC
cdr3_length: 18; clone_size: many; d_call: TRBD1; j_call: TRBJ2-1; v_call: TRBV5-6; cdr3_aa: CASSSPKDRGPSYNEQFF; cdr3_nt: TGTGCCAGCAGTTCCCCGAAGGACAGGGGGCCTTCCTACAATGAGCAGTTCTTC
cdr3_length: 12; clone_size: -; d_call: -; j_call: TRBJ2-7; v_call: TRBV7-6; cdr3_aa: CASSYSSYEQYF; cdr3_nt: TGTGCCAGCAGCTACAGCTCCTACGAGCAGTACTTC